Following are 17 T cell receptor beta chains from one sample sequenced in a study of cytomegalovirus exposure and HLA in healthy donors. The repertoire was sequenced with immunoSEQ multiplex PCR; TCRdb's copy has only in-frame clones and lacks some. Found here are about 330,000 clones, around 87% of them singletons; the top ten hold roughly 1.2%. Specimen: PBMCs. All receptors come from a woman aged 30 to 39 in good health and CMV-seropositive.

A single count supports this clone. The J gene is TRBJ2-7, the V gene TRBV10-2; D may be TRBD2 (5 bases). Germline V gene lookup returns CDR1 WSHSY and CDR2 SAAADI. CDR3 length: 16 residues. V lost 0 bases and J 2 bases, leaving 14 bases between the germline ends. CDR3 coding DNA: TGCGCCAGCAGTGAGTCGGCGGGCCCCGAACCCTACGAGCAGTACTTC. Amino acid sequence: CASSESAGPEPYEQYF.

The chain recombines TRBV5-1 with TRBJ1-1; D is ambiguous. V lost 3 bases to trimming and J lost 5 bases, with 11 bases between them. Germline V gene sequence: CDR1 SGHRS, CDR2 YFSETQ. CDR3 length: 13 amino acids. The CDR3 nucleotides read TGCGCCAGCAGCTCACCGGGTGGGACTGAAGCTTTCTTT. It codes for CASSSPGGTEAFF.

This clone has only a few counts. The DNA of the CDR3 is TGTGCCAGCAGCGTAGCGCCCGCCTACGAGCAGTACTTC. Its protein product is CASSVAPAYEQYF. This chain links TRBV9 with TRBJ2-7, with D hard to call. Germline values: CDR1 SGDLS, CDR2 YYNGEE. Trimming shortened V by 0 bases and J by 2 bases, and 6 bases separated the two germline ends. There are 13 residues in the CDR3.

V usage is TRBV27 and J usage is TRBJ2-7, with TRBD2 matching 9 bases. Germline CDR1 MNHEY, CDR2 SMNVEV (reference sequence). Trimming cost V 0 bases and J 5 bases; bases outside gene matches: 8. The CDR3 is 16 residues long. In nucleotides, the CDR3 is TGTGCCAGCAGTTTATCCCTCGCGGGGGGGAGGCACGAGCAGTACTTC. Protein product: CASSLSLAGGRHEQYF.

This clone was recorded only once. This chain connects TRBV13 to TRBJ2-7; D possibly uses TRBD1 or TRBD2 (5 bases each). V shed 6 bases and J shed 3 bases, with 21 bases lying between them. The germline CDR1 and CDR2 sequences are PRHDT and FYEKMQ (reference sequence). The CDR3 runs 16 residues. CDR3: CASRPEGPKHYYEQYF. DNA for the CDR3: TGTGCCAGCAGACCCGAGGGGCCCAAGCATTACTACGAGCAGTACTTC.

The chain links TRBV4-1 to TRBJ1-3; maybe TRBD1 (5 bases). The CDR3 loop spans 16 amino acids. Germline-derived CDR1 and CDR2 are MGHRA and YSYEKL. Trimming removed 0 bases from V and 0 bases from J, with 9 bases in between. For the CDR3, the DNA is TGCGCCAGCAGCCAAGACTCGGGGGGCTCTGGAAACACCATATATTTT. Encoded protein: CASSQDSGGSGNTIYF.

The rearrangement uses TRBV28 and TRBJ1-3; 8 bases are a match to TRBD1. The V segment lost 6 bases and the J segment 4 bases; nucleotides outside the gene matches: 5. Germline lookup yields CDR1 MDHEN and CDR2 SYDVKM. The CDR3 runs 14 residues. CDR3 region: CASSTGQVGNTIYF. The DNA for the CDR3 is TGTGCCAGCAGCACGGGACAGGTCGGAAACACCATATATTTT.

V and J are TRBV14 and TRBJ1-1; 11 bases map to TRBD1. CDR3 length: 14 amino acids. CDR1 and CDR2 (germline): SGHDN, FVKESK. Trimming cost V 4 bases and J 7 bases; bases outside gene matches: 5. The chain's CDR3 is CASSRWTGGFEAFF. The CDR3 DNA is TGTGCCAGCAGCCGTTGGACAGGGGGCTTTGAAGCTTTCTTT.

Only a few counts were recorded for this clone. The rearrangement links TRBV7-2 to TRBJ1-2, with D unresolved. Trimming removed 5 bases at V and 6 bases at J, with 13 bases between. The length of the CDR3 is 13 residues. Per the germline V gene, CDR1 is SGHTA and CDR2 is FQGNSA. CDR3 DNA: TGTGCCAGCAGCATCAGCGCGATCGATGGCTACACCTTC. It codes for CASSISAIDGYTF. The complete variable domain, with remaining parts taken from reference TRBV7-2 and TRBJ1-2, reads GAGVSQSPSNKVTEKGKDVELRCDPISGHTALYWYRQSLGQGLEFLIYFQGNSAPDKSGLPSDRFSAERTGGSVSTLTIQRTQQEDSAVYLCASSISAIDGYTFGSGTRLTVV.

V is TRBV7-2 and J is TRBJ1-5; D is ambiguous. V was cut by 3 bases and J by 1 base, with 7 bases left in between. The CDR3 runs to 14 residues. CDR1 SGHTA and CDR2 FQGNSA come from the germline V gene. The CDR3 loop is CASSFAGSNQPQHF. The CDR3 region has the DNA TGTGCCAGCAGCTTCGCCGGGAGCAATCAGCCCCAGCATTTT.

This chain uses TRBV5-1 with TRBJ2-2, with 10 nucleotides matching TRBD2. CDR3 size: 17 residues. Germline loops: CDR1 SGHRS, CDR2 YFSETQ. The ends lost 2 bases at V and 8 bases at J; junction bases unmatched: 12. CDR3 in DNA: TGCGCCAGCAGCTTAAAGTTGCTAGCGGGAGAATCTGGGGAGCTGTTTTTT. It encodes CASSLKLLAGESGELFF.

The chain joins TRBV5-4 to TRBJ1-2; 8 nucleotides agree with TRBD1. The J segment lost 10 bases and the V segment lost 4 bases, leaving 9 bases of the junction unmatched. The germline V gene encodes CDR1 SGHNT and CDR2 YYREEE (reference sequence). CDR3 length: 13 residues. The DNA of the CDR3 is TGTGCCAGCAGCGGGACCAGGGGGCCCGACTACACCTTC. This codes for CASSGTRGPDYTF.

The genes are TRBV15 and TRBJ1-4; no definite D call. The CDR3 runs to 13 residues. In germline, CDR1 is LNHNV, CDR2 YYDKDF (reference sequence). V dropped 1 base and J dropped 8 bases, with 8 bases sitting between them. CDR3 residues: CATSRAQEEKLFF. In nucleotides, the CDR3 is TGTGCCACCAGCAGAGCTCAGGAAGAAAAACTGTTTTTT. Using reference TRBV15 and TRBJ1-4 for the parts outside the CDR3, the full variable domain is DAMVIQNPRYQVTQFGKPVTLSCSQTLNHNVMYWYQQKSSQAPKLLFHYYDKDFNNEADTPDNFQSRRPNTSFCFLDIRSPGLGDTAMYLCATSRAQEEKLFFGSGTQLSVL.

V usage is TRBV28 and J usage is TRBJ2-7; the D gene is possibly TRBD2 (6 bases). The V end was cut by 5 bases, the J end by 4 bases, with 9 bases between. This CDR3 has 12 residues. Per the germline V gene, CDR1 is MDHEN and CDR2 is SYDVKM. The CDR3 region is CASSGRGYEQYF. CDR3 nucleotides: TGTGCCAGCAGTGGACGGGGGTACGAGCAGTACTTC.

The chain links TRBV7-3 to TRBJ2-1; D tentatively reads TRBD1 or TRBD2 (5 bases each). The CDR3 is 16 amino acids. V lost 5 bases to trimming and J lost 7 bases, with 21 bases between them. CDR1 is SGHTA and CDR2 is FQGTGA in the germline V gene. CDR3 nucleotide sequence: TGTGCCAGCAGCCCGGCCGGGACCGCCGCGATGAATGAGCAGTTCTTC. Protein sequence: CASSPAGTAAMNEQFF.

The CDR3 nucleotides read TGCGCCAGCAGCCAAGATCTGCTGTTTAGCTATGGCTACACCTTC. This translates into CASSQDLLFSYGYTF. The chain couples TRBV4-3 to TRBJ1-2; no reliable D call. From germline, CDR1 is LGHNA and CDR2 YSLEER. There are 15 residues in the CDR3. V was pared by 0 bases and J by 4 bases, with 12 bases between.

The gene calls are TRBV11-1 and TRBJ1-1, with D perhaps matching TRBD1 (5 bases). Looked up from germline, CDR1 is SGHAT and CDR2 is FQDESV (reference sequence). V was shortened by 5 bases and J by 3 bases, with 13 bases between the two germline ends. The CDR3 spans 14 residues. CDR3 protein: CASSPVRDYTEAFF. CDR3 nucleotide sequence: TGTGCCAGCAGCCCGGTGAGGGACTACACTGAAGCTTTCTTT.